The 26 T cell receptor beta chains below come from one sample, sequenced in a study of response to subunit inactivated influenza vaccine. TCRdb reprocessed the RT-PCR reads via MiXCR and lists one record per CDR3 protein. The table has more than 700,000 distinct CDR3 sequences, over 20% seen once. Sequencing was performed on PBMCs from blood, taken approximately 5 days after vaccination. The receptors originated from a man aged 50 to 59 who received an inactivated influenza vaccine.

The chain has TRBV7-9 and TRBJ2-1; TRBD2 aligns across 9 bases. Germline trimming cut 1 base from V and 0 bases from J; bases unmatched to any gene: 1. This CDR3 region has 16 residues. Germline V gene data show CDR1 as SEHNR and CDR2 as FQNEAQ (reference sequence). This CDR3 is CASSLGGGASYNEQFF. CDR3 nucleotide sequence: TGTGCCAGCAGCTTAGGCGGGGGGGCCTCCTACAATGAGCAGTTCTTC.

Many counts were recorded for this clonotype. This chain uses TRBV5-5 with TRBJ2-7; 7 positions agree with TRBD1. Losses at the gene ends were 1 base for V and 9 bases for J; bases not matched to a gene: 13. Germline CDR1 is SGHKS and CDR2 is YYEKEE (reference sequence). The CDR3 is 15 residues long. CDR3 DNA: TGTGCCAGCAGCTTGTCCGGGACAGAAACGATGGCGCAGTACTTC. Its protein is CASSLSGTETMAQYF.

The chain joins TRBV20-1 to TRBJ1-1; weak D call: TRBD1 (5 bases). The V end was cut by 2 bases, the J end by 6 bases, with 7 bases between. CDR3 length: 11 residues. Germline V gene sequence: CDR1 DFQATT, CDR2 SNEGSKA (reference sequence). In DNA, the CDR3 is TGCAGTGCTAGACGGGGGGCTGAAGCTTTCTTT. Encoded protein: CSARRGAEAFF.

This clonotype was observed a handful of times. The CDR3 is CASSFTWGGEQFF. The CDR3 nucleotides are TGTGCCAGCAGCTTTACGTGGGGGGGCGAGCAGTTCTTC. The chain carries TRBV12-3 or TRBV12-4 and TRBJ2-1; maybe TRBD2 (7 bases). The ends were cut back, 6 bases at V and 10 bases at J, with 16 bases in the middle. This CDR3 comprises 13 residues.

V and J are TRBV20-1 and TRBJ2-5; the match to TRBD2 covers 8 bases. Per germline, CDR1 DFQATT and CDR2 SNEGSKA (reference sequence). V lost 6 bases to trimming and J lost 0 bases; unmatched junction nucleotides: 12. There are 16 residues in the CDR3. The CDR3 reads CSATLRLGRDQETQYF. CDR3 DNA sequence: TGCAGTGCCACGCTGAGACTCGGGAGGGACCAAGAGACCCAGTACTTC.

There are a few counts of this clonotype. The rearrangement uses TRBV9 and TRBJ2-3; 7 positions agree with TRBD2. The CDR3 sequence is 17 residues long. V dropped 0 bases and J dropped 6; count of bases not matched to a gene: 13. Germline values: CDR1 SGDLS, CDR2 YYNGEE. Written as DNA, the CDR3 is TGTGCCAGCAGCGTAGGAGGGCGCGGGAGAGGATATGATACGCAGTATTTT. Protein sequence: CASSVGGRGRGYDTQYF.

The chain is built from TRBV4-1 and TRBJ2-1; 9 nucleotides match TRBD1. Trimming at V came to 4 bases and at J to 5 bases, leaving 6 bases not matched to a gene. CDR3 length equals 15 residues. The germline V gene encodes CDR1 MGHRA and CDR2 YSYEKL. The DNA of the CDR3 is TGCGCCAGCAGCCCGCCGGGACAGGGTCACAATGAGCAGTTCTTC. Translating gives CASSPPGQGHNEQFF.

This clonotype was detected many times. The chain has TRBV21-1 and TRBJ2-7; TRBD1, the table's D call, was not compared with the DNA. TRBV21-1 is a documented pseudogene. This CDR3 comprises 20 residues. The DNA for the CDR3 is TGTGCCAGCAGCAAAGTCCAGGGGGATCGACGGGACAGGGGGTGGTACGAGCAGTACTTC. This encodes CASSKVQGDRRDRGWYEQYF.

There are a few counts of this clonotype. The gene calls are TRBV5-1 and TRBJ2-3; 9 bases align to TRBD2. Losses at the gene ends were 5 bases for V and 1 base for J; bases not matched to a gene: 5. Germline V lookup: CDR1 SGHRS, CDR2 YFSETQ. CDR3 size: 15 residues. CDR3 sequence reads: CASRLSGGGTDTQYF. The CDR3 nucleotides read TGCGCCAGCAGACTTAGCGGGGGCGGCACAGATACGCAGTATTTT.

This clonotype came up a few times. The gene calls are TRBV11-1 and TRBJ2-1; TRBD2 aligns across 10 bases. V lost 5 bases, J lost 1 base, and 8 bases stayed unmatched. The CDR3 consists of 17 residues. From germline, CDR1 is SGHAT and CDR2 FQDESV (reference sequence). The DNA for the CDR3 is TGTGCCAGCAGCCCGGGACTAGCGACCGCATCCTACAATGAGCAGTTCTTC. Protein: CASSPGLATASYNEQFF.

The genes are TRBV6-4 and TRBJ1-5, with 7 positions matching TRBD1. CDR1 and CDR2 from the germline V gene are MRHNA and SNTAGT. This CDR3 is 15 amino acids long. J lost 4 bases, V lost 4 bases, and 7 bases had no gene match. In nucleotides, the CDR3 is TGTGCCAGCAGTGCTTACCCGGGACAGAATCAGCCCCAGCATTTT. Its protein is CASSAYPGQNQPQHF.

This clonotype was seen many times. The chain has TRBV20-1 and TRBJ2-3; D unclear. CDR1 is DFQATT and CDR2 is SNEGSKA in the germline V gene (reference sequence). The CDR3 covers 14 residues. V lost 1 base, J lost 2 bases, and 10 bases lay in between. The CDR3 is CSARGTGNTDTQYF. For the CDR3, the DNA is TGCAGTGCTAGAGGAACCGGAAACACAGATACGCAGTATTTT.

This clonotype was counted a few times. V gene TRBV20-1 combines with J gene TRBJ1-4; 9 bases align to TRBD1. Germline-derived CDR1 and CDR2 are DFQATT and SNEGSKA (reference sequence). The CDR3 runs to 13 residues. V lost 3 bases and J lost 4; bases outside the gene matches: 0. The CDR3 DNA sequence: TGCAGTGCTAGGGGACAGGGTAATGAAAAACTGTTTTTT. Encoded protein: CSARGQGNEKLFF.

In this sample, this clonotype turned up many times. CDR3 sequence reads: CASSLRSGANVLTF. The DNA for the CDR3 is TGCGCCAGCAGCTTGCGCTCTGGGGCCAACGTCCTGACTTTC. The rearrangement joins TRBV5-1 to TRBJ2-6; the D is unclear. CDR1 and CDR2 (germline): SGHRS, YFSETQ. V lost 1 base to trimming and J lost 0 bases, with 2 bases between them. This CDR3 is built from 14 residues.

The V gene is TRBV4-3, the J gene TRBJ2-3; weak D call: TRBD1 (6 bases). The V gene lost 3 bases and the J gene lost 0 bases, with 16 bases spanning the gap. CDR1 and CDR2 from the germline V gene are LGHNA and YSLEER. CDR3 size: 17 residues. The CDR3 reads CASSHEYPGHSTDTQYF. The CDR3 DNA sequence: TGCGCCAGCAGCCATGAATATCCGGGACACAGCACAGATACGCAGTATTTT.

V and J are TRBV9 and TRBJ1-4, with unresolved D. CDR3 size: 14 residues. Germline V lookup: CDR1 SGDLS, CDR2 YYNGEE. The germline V and J ends were trimmed by 3 bases and 7 bases, with 13 bases remaining between them. In nucleotides, the CDR3 is TGTGCCAGCAGCGCGACGGGGAGCGGTGAAAAACTGTTTTTT. Encoded protein: CASSATGSGEKLFF.

This clonotype has ten or more counts. The chain is built from TRBV20-1 and TRBJ2-7; 11 nucleotides match TRBD2. V lost 2 bases and J lost 0; bases outside the gene matches: 3. CDR3 size: 15 residues. Germline V gives CDR1 DFQATT, CDR2 SNEGSKA (reference sequence). The CDR3 DNA is TGCAGTGCTAGATCGACTAGCGGGATCTCCTACGAGCAGTACTTC. Encoded protein: CSARSTSGISYEQYF.

The CDR3 sequence: CASRQQGYSKDGYTF. For the CDR3, the DNA is TGTGCCAGCAGGCAACAAGGATACTCTAAAGATGGCTACACCTTC. The rearrangement uses TRBV12-3 or TRBV12-4 and TRBJ1-2; D is undetermined. V was trimmed by 6 bases and J by 6 bases, leaving 20 bases between them. The CDR3 extends over 15 amino acids.

The chain couples TRBV12-3 or TRBV12-4 to TRBJ2-1; D might be TRBD1 or TRBD2, each matching 5 bases. V shed 5 bases and J shed 5 bases, with 13 bases lying between them. This CDR3 spans 14 amino acids. This chain's CDR3 is CASSHRDGNNEQFF. CDR3 sequence (DNA): TGTGCCAGCAGTCACCGGGACGGTAACAATGAGCAGTTCTTC.

The chain is built from TRBV4-2 and TRBJ2-3; D call uncertain. Trimming shortened V by 3 bases and J by 0 bases, and 7 bases separated the two germline ends. CDR3 length: 14 amino acids. Germline CDR1 reads LGHNA; CDR2 reads YNFKEQ. The CDR3: CASSQYLSTDTQYF. Here the CDR3 DNA reads TGTGCCAGCAGCCAGTACCTGAGCACAGATACGCAGTATTTT.

This clonotype was counted between two and nine times. V usage is TRBV9 and J usage is TRBJ2-7; either TRBD1 or TRBD2 may supply D (5 bases each). Germline V gene data show CDR1 as SGDLS and CDR2 as YYNGEE. The CDR3 loop spans 14 amino acids. The V end was cut by 5 bases, the J end by 1 base, with 13 bases between. The CDR3: CASSGGDMSYEQYF. CDR3 in DNA: TGTGCCAGCAGTGGGGGAGATATGTCCTACGAGCAGTACTTC.

The chain employs TRBV24-1 and TRBJ2-3; D is perhaps TRBD2 (5 bases). CDR3 length: 13 amino acids. V was pared by 2 bases and J by 4 bases, with 6 bases between. Germline CDR1 reads KGHDR; CDR2 reads SFDVKD. CDR3 in DNA: TGTGCCACCAGTGATTGGGGAGCAGATACGCAGTATTTT. It encodes CATSDWGADTQYF.

This clonotype was counted between two and nine times. The gene calls are TRBV5-6 and TRBJ2-1, with D possibly TRBD1 on 5 matching bases. The CDR3 loop spans 12 amino acids. Germline values: CDR1 SGHDT, CDR2 YYEEEE. Between the trimmed V and J ends, which lost 3 bases and 7 bases, there was a span of 8 bases. The CDR3 is CASSYKGNEQFF. The CDR3 DNA follows: TGTGCCAGCAGCTATAAGGGGAATGAGCAGTTCTTC.

The J gene is TRBJ1-1, the V gene TRBV6-5; 8 bases align to TRBD1. Germline lookup yields CDR1 MNHEY and CDR2 SVGAGI. V gave up 6 bases and J gave up 11 bases; unmatched junction bases: 5. This CDR3 comprises 11 residues. CDR3 in DNA: TGTGCCAGCAGAGAGGACAGGGCGGCTTTCTTT. It specifies CASREDRAAFF.

In this sample, this clonotype turned up a few times. V gene TRBV28 combines with J gene TRBJ2-7, with 9 bases identical to TRBD2. The CDR3 covers 16 residues. V dropped 2 bases and J dropped 2; count of bases not matched to a gene: 7. The germline V gene has CDR1 MDHEN and CDR2 SYDVKM. The CDR3 protein is CASSLGSSGNTYEQYF. The DNA for the CDR3 is TGTGCCAGCAGTTTAGGGTCTAGCGGGAACACCTACGAGCAGTACTTC.

The chain has TRBV11-2 and TRBJ2-7; D is tentatively TRBD1 or TRBD2 (5 bases each). This CDR3 is 13 amino acids long. V gave up 1 base and J gave up 8 bases, with 12 bases separating them. Germline V gene sequence: CDR1 SGHAT, CDR2 FQNNGV. The CDR3 DNA reads as TGTGCCAGCAGCTTAGGGGACGGTCGGCAGCAGTACTTC. Translated, it gives CASSLGDGRQQYF.